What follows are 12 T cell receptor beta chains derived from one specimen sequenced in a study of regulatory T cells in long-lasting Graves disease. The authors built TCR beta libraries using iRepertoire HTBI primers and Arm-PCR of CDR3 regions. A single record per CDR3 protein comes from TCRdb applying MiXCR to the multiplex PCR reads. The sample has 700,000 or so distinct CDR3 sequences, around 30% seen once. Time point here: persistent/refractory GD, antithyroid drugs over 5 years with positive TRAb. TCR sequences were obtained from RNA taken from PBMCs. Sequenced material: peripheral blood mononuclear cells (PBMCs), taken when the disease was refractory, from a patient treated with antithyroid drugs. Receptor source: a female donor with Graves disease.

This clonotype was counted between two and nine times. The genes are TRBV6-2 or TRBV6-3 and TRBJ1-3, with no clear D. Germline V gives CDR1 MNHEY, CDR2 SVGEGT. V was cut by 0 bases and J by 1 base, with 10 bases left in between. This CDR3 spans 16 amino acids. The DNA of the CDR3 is TGTGCCAGCAGTTACTCTGGCAGGCGATCTGGAAACACCATATATTTT. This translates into CASSYSGRRSGNTIYF.

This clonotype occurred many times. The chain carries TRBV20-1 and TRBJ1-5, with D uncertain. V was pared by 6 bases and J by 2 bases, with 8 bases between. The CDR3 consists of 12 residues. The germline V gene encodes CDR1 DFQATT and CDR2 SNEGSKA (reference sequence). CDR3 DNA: TGCAGTGCCCTACCGGGCAATCAGCCCCAGCATTTT. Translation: CSALPGNQPQHF.

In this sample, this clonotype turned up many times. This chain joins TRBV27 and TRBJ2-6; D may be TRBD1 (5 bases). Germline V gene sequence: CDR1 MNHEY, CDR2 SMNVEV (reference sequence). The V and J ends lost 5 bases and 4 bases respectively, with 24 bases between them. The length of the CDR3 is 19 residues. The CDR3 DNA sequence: TGTGCCAGCAGTCTACATCCTCCCATACAGGCCTCCGGGGCCAACGTCCTGACTTTC. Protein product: CASSLHPPIQASGANVLTF.

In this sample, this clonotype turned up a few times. For the CDR3, the DNA is TGTGCCTGGAGTAGATCGGGGGAGCTGTTTTTT. Residues: CAWSRSGELFF. The rearrangement uses TRBV30 and TRBJ2-2; D unclear. The germline V gene has CDR1 GTSNPN and CDR2 SVGIG (reference sequence). This CDR3 is 11 amino acids long. The V end lost 2 bases, the J end lost 8 bases, and 6 bases lay between the germline ends.

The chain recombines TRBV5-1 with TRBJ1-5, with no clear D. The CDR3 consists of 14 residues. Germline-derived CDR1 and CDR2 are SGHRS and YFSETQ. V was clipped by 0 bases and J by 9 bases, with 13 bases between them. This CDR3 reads CASSLEFGEWPQHF. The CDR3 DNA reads TGCGCCAGCAGCTTGGAATTTGGGGAATGGCCCCAGCATTTT. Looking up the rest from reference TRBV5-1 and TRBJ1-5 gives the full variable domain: KAGVTQTPRYLIKTRGQQVTLSCSPISGHRSVSWYQQTPGQGLQFLFEYFSETQRNKGNFPGRFSGRQFSNSRSEMNVSTLELGDSALYLCASSLEFGEWPQHFGDGTRLSIL.

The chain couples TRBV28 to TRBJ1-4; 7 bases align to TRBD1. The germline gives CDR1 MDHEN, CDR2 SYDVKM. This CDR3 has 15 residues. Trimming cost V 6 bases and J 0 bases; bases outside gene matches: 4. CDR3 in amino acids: CASRSGGATNEKLFF. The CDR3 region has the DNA TGTGCCAGCAGATCAGGGGGGGCAACTAATGAAAAACTGTTTTTT.

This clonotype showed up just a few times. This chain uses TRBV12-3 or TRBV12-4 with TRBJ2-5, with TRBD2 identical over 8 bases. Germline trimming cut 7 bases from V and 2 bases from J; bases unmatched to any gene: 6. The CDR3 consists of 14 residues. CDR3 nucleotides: TGTGCCAGCAAGAGCGGGAGCGCGCAAGAGACCCAGTACTTC. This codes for CASKSGSAQETQYF.

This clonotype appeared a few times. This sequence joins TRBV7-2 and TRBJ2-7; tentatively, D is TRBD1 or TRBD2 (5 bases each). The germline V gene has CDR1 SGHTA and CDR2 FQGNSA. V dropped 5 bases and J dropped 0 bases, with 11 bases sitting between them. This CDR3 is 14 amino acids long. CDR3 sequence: CASSQGPSSYEQYF. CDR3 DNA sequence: TGTGCCAGCAGCCAGGGACCGAGCTCCTACGAGCAGTACTTC.

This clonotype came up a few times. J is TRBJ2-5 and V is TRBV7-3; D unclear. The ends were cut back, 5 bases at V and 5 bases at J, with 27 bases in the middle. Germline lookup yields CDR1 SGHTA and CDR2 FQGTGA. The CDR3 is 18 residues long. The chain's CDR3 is CASSPSPRASSLRETQYF. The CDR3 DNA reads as TGTGCCAGCAGCCCAAGCCCCAGAGCCTCTTCGCTTCGTGAGACCCAGTACTTC. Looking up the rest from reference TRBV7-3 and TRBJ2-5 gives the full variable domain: GAGVSQTPSNKVTEKGKYVELRCDPISGHTALYWYRQSLGQGPEFLIYFQGTGAADDSGLPNDRFFAVRPEGSVSTLKIQRTERGDSAVYLCASSPSPRASSLRETQYFGPGTRLLVL.

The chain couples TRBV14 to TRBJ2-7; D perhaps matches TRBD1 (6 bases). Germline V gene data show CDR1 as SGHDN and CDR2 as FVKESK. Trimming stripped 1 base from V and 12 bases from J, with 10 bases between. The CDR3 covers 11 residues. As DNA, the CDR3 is TGTGCCAGCAGCCAAGTAAACAGGGTGTACTTC. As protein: CASSQVNRVYF.

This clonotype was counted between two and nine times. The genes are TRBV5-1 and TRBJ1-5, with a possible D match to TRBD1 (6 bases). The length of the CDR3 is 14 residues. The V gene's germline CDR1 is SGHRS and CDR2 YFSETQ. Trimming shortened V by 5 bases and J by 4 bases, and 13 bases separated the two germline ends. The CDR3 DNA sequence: TGCGCCAGCAGTGCGACAGGTGCGAATCAGCCCCAGCATTTT. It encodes CASSATGANQPQHF.

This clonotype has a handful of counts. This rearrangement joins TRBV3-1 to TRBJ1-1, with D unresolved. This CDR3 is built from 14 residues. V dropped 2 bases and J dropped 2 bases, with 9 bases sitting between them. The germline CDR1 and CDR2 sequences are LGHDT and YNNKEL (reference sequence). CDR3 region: CASSQKHLNTEAFF. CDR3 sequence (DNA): TGTGCCAGCAGCCAAAAACACCTAAACACTGAAGCTTTCTTT.